This entry describes one T cell receptor beta chain. Its cognate antigen is unknown. Patients who underwent sequencing had shown CD8+CD57+ cell expansion by flow cytometry. In all patients, the disease was severe acquired aplastic anemia. No therapy had been given to the patients at the time of blood sampling. In germline, CDR1 is SQVTM, CDR2 ANQGSEA. This CDR3 contains 17 residues. Trimming took 8 bases from V and 2 from J; bases not matched to a gene: 17. The sample comes from a study of CD8+CD57+ T cells in acquired aplastic anemia. Template material for TCR beta VDJ and CDR3 profiling consisted of genomic DNA. From the reads, TCRdb called clonotypes with MiXCR, one entry per CDR3 protein. Among some 140,000 distinct CDR3 sequences listed, approximately 52% were seen once. Study outcomes and limitations: Patients shared approximately 30 CD8+ CDR3 sequences with controls.

The chain carries TRBV29-1 and TRBJ2-5, with 10 bases fitting TRBD1. The source is a human donor with aplastic anemia. Sequenced input: sorted CD4+, CD8+, or CD8+CD57+ T cells (not recorded which) from PBMCs. The CDR3 loop is CSWRYPGQGSGQETQYF. CDR3 nucleotides: TGCAGCTGGAGGTACCCGGGACAGGGGTCGGGGCAAGAGACCCAGTACTTC.